The T cell receptor beta chain under discussion was sequenced for a study of blood T cells in healthy people across ages. Study-level points and caveats: A roughly linear fall in TCR beta diversity per million T cells was seen with increasing age. A strong correlation between TCR beta diversity and naive T cell percentage was seen. The study found more naive CD4+ cells and higher diversity in long-lived than aged donors. Since the PBMCs were unsorted, naive and antigen-experienced cells could not be conclusively compared.

The second PCR ran about 7 to 12 cycles with a sample-barcoded 5' primer and J-beta primers. TCRdb re-analysed the 5' RACE reads in MiXCR, keeping a single row per CDR3 protein. The profile covers under 2,000,000 distinct CDR3 sequences, with roughly 50% appearing a single time and 2.1% taken by the ten largest. This clonotype has just one count. What it binds is not known. A read error may explain this, as a much larger clone is one base away. CDR1 KGHSH and CDR2 LQKENI come from the germline V gene. J gave up 13 bases and V 1 base, and 14 bases lay outside the gene matches. The CDR3 covers 17 residues.

The gene calls are TRBV18 and TRBJ2-1; 12 bases are shared with TRBD2. The clonotype was recovered from a woman between 35 and 50 years old in good health. Sequenced input: blood. The CDR3 is CASSPRTLAGGQETQFF. For the CDR3, the DNA is TGTGCCAGCTCACCACGGACCCTAGCGGGGGGGCAAGAGACCCAGTTCTTC.